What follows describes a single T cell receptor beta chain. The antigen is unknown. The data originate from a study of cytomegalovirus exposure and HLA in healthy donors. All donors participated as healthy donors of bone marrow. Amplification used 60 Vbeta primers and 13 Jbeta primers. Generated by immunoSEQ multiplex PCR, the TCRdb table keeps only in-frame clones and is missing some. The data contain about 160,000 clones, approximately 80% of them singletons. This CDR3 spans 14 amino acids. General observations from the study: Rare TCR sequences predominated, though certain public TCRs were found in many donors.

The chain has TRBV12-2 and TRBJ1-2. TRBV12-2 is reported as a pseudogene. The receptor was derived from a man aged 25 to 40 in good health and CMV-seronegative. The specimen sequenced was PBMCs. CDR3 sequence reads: CASLNTPGRHGYTF. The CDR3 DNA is TGTGCAAGTCTCAACACTCCCGGGAGGCATGGCTACACCTTC.